This T cell receptor (beta chain) is drawn from a study of cytomegalovirus exposure and HLA in healthy donors. The PCR made use of 60 Vbeta and 13 Jbeta primers. The method was immunoSEQ multiplex PCR; TCRdb's version includes in-frame clones alone and lacks a portion of them. The data show some 150,000 clones, over 70% seen once. In germline, CDR1 is LNHDA, CDR2 SQIVND (reference sequence). The CDR3 covers 16 residues. V gave up 4 bases and J gave up 5 bases, with 17 bases separating them. This receptor was identified in a young man in good health and CMV-seropositive. The chain combines TRBV19 with TRBJ1-4; possible D gene TRBD1, 5 bases. The sample taken for sequencing was PBMCs. Written as DNA, the CDR3 is TGTGCCAGTAGTACCCCAAGGGGTGGACAAAATGAAAAACTGTTTTTT. Its translation is CASSTPRGGQNEKLFF.